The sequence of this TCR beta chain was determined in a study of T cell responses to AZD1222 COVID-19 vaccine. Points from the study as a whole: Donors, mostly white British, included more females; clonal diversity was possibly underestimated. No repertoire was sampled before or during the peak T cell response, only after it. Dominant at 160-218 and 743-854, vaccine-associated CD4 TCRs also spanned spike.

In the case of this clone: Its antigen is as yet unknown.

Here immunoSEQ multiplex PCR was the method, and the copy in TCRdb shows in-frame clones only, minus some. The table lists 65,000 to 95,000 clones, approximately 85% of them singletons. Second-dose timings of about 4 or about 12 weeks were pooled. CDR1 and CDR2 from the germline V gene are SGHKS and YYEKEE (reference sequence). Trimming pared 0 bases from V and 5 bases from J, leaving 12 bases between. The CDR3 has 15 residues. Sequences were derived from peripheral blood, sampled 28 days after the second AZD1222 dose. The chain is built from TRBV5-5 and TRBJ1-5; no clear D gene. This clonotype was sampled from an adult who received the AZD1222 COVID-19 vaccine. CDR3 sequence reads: CASSLVLSIYQPQHF. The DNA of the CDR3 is TGTGCCAGCAGCTTGGTTCTCAGCATCTATCAGCCCCAGCATTTT.